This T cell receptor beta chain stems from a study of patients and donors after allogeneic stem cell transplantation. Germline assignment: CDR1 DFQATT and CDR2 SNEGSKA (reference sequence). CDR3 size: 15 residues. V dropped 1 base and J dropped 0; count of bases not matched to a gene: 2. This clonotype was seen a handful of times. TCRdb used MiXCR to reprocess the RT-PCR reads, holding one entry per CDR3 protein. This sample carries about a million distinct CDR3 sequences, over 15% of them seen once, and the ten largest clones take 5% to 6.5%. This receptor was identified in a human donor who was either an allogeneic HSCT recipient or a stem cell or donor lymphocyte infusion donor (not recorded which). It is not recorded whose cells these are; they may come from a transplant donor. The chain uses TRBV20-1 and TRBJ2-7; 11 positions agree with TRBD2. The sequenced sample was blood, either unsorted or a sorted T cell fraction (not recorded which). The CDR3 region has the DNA TGCAGTGCTAGAGTTAGCGGGGGGGCCTCCTACGAGCAGTACTTC. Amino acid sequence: CSARVSGGASYEQYF.